These 9 T cell receptor beta chains share one sample of origin, sequenced in a study of OX40 agonist ivuxolimab in advanced cancers. Data came from immunoSEQ multiplex PCR; TCRdb stores just in-frame clones and leaves some out. The sample records about 110,000 clones, under 95% being singletons. Sequences were derived from CD4+ or CD8+ T cells sorted from blood, sampled in a trial of the OX40 agonist ivuxolimab. These receptors came from an adult with an advanced solid tumor such as melanoma, head and neck, liver or kidney cancer.

This chain links TRBV10-1 with TRBJ1-4; D is unresolved. The CDR3 totals 13 residues. Germline V gene sequence: CDR1 WNHNN, CDR2 SYGVQD (reference sequence). V was shortened by 2 bases and J by 8 bases, with 9 bases between the two germline ends. CDR3: CASSERQSEKLFF. The CDR3, as DNA: TGCGCCAGCAGTGAGAGGCAGAGCGAAAAACTGTTTTTT.

CDR3 in DNA: TGTGCCAGCAGGACCTACGGGAGTAGTTACGAGCAGTACTTC. Its protein is CASRTYGSSYEQYF. The chain employs TRBV27 and TRBJ2-7, with D perhaps matching TRBD2 (6 bases). The germline CDR1 and CDR2 sequences are MNHEY and SMNVEV (reference sequence). V gave up 6 bases and J gave up 4 bases, with 16 bases separating them. The CDR3 covers 14 residues.

The chain combines TRBV7-2 with TRBJ2-5; no clear D. V lost 1 base and J 2 bases, leaving 8 bases between the germline ends. CDR1 is SGHTA, CDR2 FQGNSA, per germline. The CDR3 sequence is 14 residues long. The CDR3 nucleotides are TGTGCCAGCAGCTTAGGGGGATCTCAAGAGACCCAGTACTTC. Its translation: CASSLGGSQETQYF.

The chain joins TRBV29-1 to TRBJ1-2, with 7 nucleotides matching TRBD1. CDR3 length equals 15 residues. Losses at the gene ends were 5 bases for V and 4 bases for J; bases not matched to a gene: 13. In germline, CDR1 is SQVTM, CDR2 ANQGSEA. The CDR3 sequence is CSVFGQGGDGYGYTF. The CDR3 DNA reads TGCAGCGTTTTCGGTCAGGGGGGAGACGGCTATGGCTACACCTTC.

The count of this clone is one. The V gene is TRBV11-2, the J gene TRBJ2-5; 8 nucleotides agree with TRBD1. Germline V gene lookup returns CDR1 SGHAT and CDR2 FQNNGV. CDR3 length equals 13 residues. Trimming cost V 5 bases and J 5 bases; bases outside gene matches: 4. The CDR3 bases are TGTGCCAGCAGCACGGACAGGGTCGAGACCCAGTACTTC. This encodes CASSTDRVETQYF.

This chain links TRBV15 with TRBJ2-6; 10 nucleotides agree with TRBD2. With V trimmed by 0 bases and J by 0 bases, 8 bases remained unmatched. This CDR3 has 20 amino acids. Germline loops: CDR1 LNHNV, CDR2 YYDKDF (reference sequence). CDR3 protein: CATSRDRRLAGNSGANVLTF. CDR3 in DNA: TGTGCCACCAGCAGAGATCGTAGACTAGCGGGCAACTCTGGGGCCAACGTCCTGACTTTC.

This chain uses TRBV11-2 with TRBJ2-1; 8 bases fit TRBD2. V lost 4 bases, J lost 0 bases, and 5 bases stayed unmatched. This CDR3 is built from 16 residues. Germline V lookup: CDR1 SGHAT, CDR2 FQNNGV. The CDR3 DNA is TGTGCCAGCAGCTCGCAGCGGGGGCCCTCCTACAATGAGCAGTTCTTC. It specifies CASSSQRGPSYNEQFF.

This sequence joins TRBV4-1 and TRBJ1-2; possibly TRBD1 for D (5 bases). Germline V lookup: CDR1 MGHRA, CDR2 YSYEKL. This CDR3 contains 16 residues. V shed 1 base and J shed 5 bases, with 17 bases lying between them. The CDR3 DNA reads as TGCGCCAGCAGCCAAGGCCGAGGGGCAGGCGAGTATGGCTACACCTTC. It specifies CASSQGRGAGEYGYTF.

The chain combines TRBV5-4 with TRBJ1-1, with D perhaps TRBD1 (5 bases). V was shortened by 2 bases and J by 4 bases, with 12 bases between the two germline ends. Germline loops: CDR1 SGHNT, CDR2 YYREEE (reference sequence). This CDR3 is built from 14 residues. Here the CDR3 reads CASSLGRGGTEAFF. In DNA, the CDR3 is TGTGCCAGCAGCTTAGGGAGGGGTGGCACTGAAGCTTTCTTT.